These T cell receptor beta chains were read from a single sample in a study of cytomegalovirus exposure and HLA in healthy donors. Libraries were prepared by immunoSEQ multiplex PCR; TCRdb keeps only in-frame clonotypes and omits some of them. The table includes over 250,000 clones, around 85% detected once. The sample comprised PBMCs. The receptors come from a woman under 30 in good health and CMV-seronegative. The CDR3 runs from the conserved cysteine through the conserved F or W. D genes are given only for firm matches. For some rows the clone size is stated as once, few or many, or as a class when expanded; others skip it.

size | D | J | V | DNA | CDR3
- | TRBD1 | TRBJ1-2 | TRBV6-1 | TGTGCCAGCAGTGAAGGAGGGCACAGGGGATATGGCGGCTACACCTTC | CASSEGGHRGYGGYTF
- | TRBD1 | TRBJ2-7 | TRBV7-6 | TGTGCCAGCAGCCGCCTGGGGGACAGGGTCTCTTACGAGCAGTACTTC | CASSRLGDRVSYEQYF
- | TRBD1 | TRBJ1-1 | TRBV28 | TGTGCCAGCATAAGACCGGGACAGGGGTCGCCTGAAGCTTTCTTT | CASIRPGQGSPEAFF
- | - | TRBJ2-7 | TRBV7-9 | TGTGCCAGCAGCCCACAGGGTCCCCTGTACTACGAGCAGTACTTC | CASSPQGPLYYEQYF
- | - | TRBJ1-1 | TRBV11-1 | TGTGCCAGCAGCTTTGTGAGGGGGAAGACTGAAGCTTTCTTT | CASSFVRGKTEAFF
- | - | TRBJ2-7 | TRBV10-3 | TGTGCCATCAGTGAAGGGGACACACACTACGAGCAGTACTTC | CAISEGDTHYEQYF
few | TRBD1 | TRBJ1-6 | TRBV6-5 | TGTGCCAGCAGTACCGGGACAGATAATTCACCCCTCCACTTT | CASSTGTDNSPLHF
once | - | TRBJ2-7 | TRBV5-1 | TGCGCCAGCAGCTTGAGACAGAGCTACGAGCAGTACTTC | CASSLRQSYEQYF
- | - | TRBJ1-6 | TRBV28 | TGTGCCAGCAGTTTATCTCCGGCAGGGAAGAGAAATTCACCCCTCCACTTT | CASSLSPAGKRNSPLHF
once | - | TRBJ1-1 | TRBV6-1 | TGTGCCAGCAGACTCAGGGTGAACACTGAAGCTTTCTTT | CASRLRVNTEAFF
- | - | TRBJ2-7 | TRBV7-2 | TGTGCCAGCAGCTCCGGACGGGGCTACGAGCAGTACTTC | CASSSGRGYEQYF
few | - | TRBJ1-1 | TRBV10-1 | TGCGCCAGCAGTCCGGGACACCGGAACACTGAAGCTTTCTTT | CASSPGHRNTEAFF
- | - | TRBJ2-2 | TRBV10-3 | TGTGCCATCAGTCCTCTCACCGGGGAGCTGTTTTTT | CAISPLTGELFF
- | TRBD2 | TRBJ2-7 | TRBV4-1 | TGCGCCAGCACCGGTGGGGGACACCCCGGACTAGCGGATAGCTCCTACGAGCAGTACTTC | CASTGGGHPGLADSSYEQYF
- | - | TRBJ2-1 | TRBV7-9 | TGTGCCAGCAGCAAAAAGGGGGACAATAATGAGCAGTTCTTC | CASSKKGDNNEQFF
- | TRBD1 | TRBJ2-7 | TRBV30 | TGTGCCTGGAGTCCCCGGAGGGCGACAGGGGGCTCGCCTCTCGAGCAGTACTTC | CAWSPRRATGGSPLEQYF
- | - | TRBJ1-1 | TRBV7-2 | TGTGCCAGCAGCTTAGGGTTTGAGACTGAAGCTTTCTTT | CASSLGFETEAFF
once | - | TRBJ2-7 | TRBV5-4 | TGTGCCAGCAGCCCCGGACAGGGAGGGTACTACGAGCAGTACTTC | CASSPGQGGYYEQYF
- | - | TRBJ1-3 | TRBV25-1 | TGTGCCAGCAGTGAATTCTACCCCCCTGGAAACACCATATATTTT | CASSEFYPPGNTIYF
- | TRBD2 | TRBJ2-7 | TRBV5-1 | TGCGCCAGCAGCTTGGCGACTAGCGGCTACGAGCAGTACTTC | CASSLATSGYEQYF
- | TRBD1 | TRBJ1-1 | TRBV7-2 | TGTGCCAGCAGCATACAGGGGGCCGTGAACACTGAAGCTTTCTTT | CASSIQGAVNTEAFF
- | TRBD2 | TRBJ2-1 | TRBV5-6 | TGTGCCAGCAGCTCCGGGACTAGGGGCTCTTCTGAGCAGTTCTTC | CASSSGTRGSSEQFF
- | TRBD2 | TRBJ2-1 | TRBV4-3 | TGCGCCAGCAGCCTCGGAACTAGCGACTACAATGAGCAGTTCTTC | CASSLGTSDYNEQFF
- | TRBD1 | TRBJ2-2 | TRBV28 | TGTGCCAGCACCTTGACAGGGGCTGCGACCGGGGAGCTGTTTTTT | CASTLTGAATGELFF
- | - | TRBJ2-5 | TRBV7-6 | TGTGCCAGCAGCACTTCCGGGACACCACAAGAGACCCAGTACTTC | CASSTSGTPQETQYF
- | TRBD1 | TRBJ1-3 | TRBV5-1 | TGCGCCAGCAGCTGGGACAGTTCTGGAAACACCATATATTTT | CASSWDSSGNTIYF
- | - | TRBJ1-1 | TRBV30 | TGTGCCTGGAAAGGGGTAGGGTCTGAAGCTTTCTTT | CAWKGVGSEAFF
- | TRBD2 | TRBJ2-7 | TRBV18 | TGTGCCAGCTCGGAGCGGGAGAGACCCTACGAGCAGTACTTC | CASSERERPYEQYF
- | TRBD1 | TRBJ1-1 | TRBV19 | TGTGCCAGTAAGACAGGGGGCGGCACTGAAGCTTTCTTT | CASKTGGGTEAFF
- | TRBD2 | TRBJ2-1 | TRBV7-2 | TGTGCCAGCAGCCAACGAGCGGGGGGGCGAAATGAGCAGTTCTTC | CASSQRAGGRNEQFF
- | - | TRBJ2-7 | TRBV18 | TGTGCCAGCTCACCTCTAGCGCTCTCAGGCGAAGAGCAGTACTTC | CASSPLALSGEEQYF
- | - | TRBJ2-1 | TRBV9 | TGTGCCAGCAGCGTATCTAGCGTGAGCTCCTACAATGAGCAGTTCTTC | CASSVSSVSSYNEQFF
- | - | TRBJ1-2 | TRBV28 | TGTGCCAGCGGAGAGGGGGGGAACTATGGCTACACCTTC | CASGEGGNYGYTF
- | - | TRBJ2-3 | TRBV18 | TGTGCCAGCTCACGATTAGTCACAGATACGCAGTATTTT | CASSRLVTDTQYF
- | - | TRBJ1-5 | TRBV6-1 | TGTGCCAGCAAAGCCGGGAGAAATCAGCCCCAGCATTTT | CASKAGRNQPQHF
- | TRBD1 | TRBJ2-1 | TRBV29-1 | TGCAGCGTGACAGGGGTGGTTGAGCAGTTCTTC | CSVTGVVEQFF
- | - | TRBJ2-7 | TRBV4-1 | TGCGCCAGCAGCCAAGATACAGTAGCGGACCACTCCTACGAGCAGTACTTC | CASSQDTVADHSYEQYF
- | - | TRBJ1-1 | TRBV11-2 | TGTGCCAGCAGCTCTCTTTGGAACACTGAAGCTTTCTTT | CASSSLWNTEAFF
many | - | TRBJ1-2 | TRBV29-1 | TGCAGCGTTGAAAAGGGGGTCGGGAACTATGGCTACACCTTC | CSVEKGVGNYGYTF
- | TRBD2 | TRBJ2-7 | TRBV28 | TGTGCCAGCAGGGCGGGAGATGGGTTAATCTACGAGCAGTACTTC | CASRAGDGLIYEQYF
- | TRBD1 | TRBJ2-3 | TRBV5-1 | TGCGCCAGCAGGACAGGGGCCACAGATACGCAGTATTTT | CASRTGATDTQYF